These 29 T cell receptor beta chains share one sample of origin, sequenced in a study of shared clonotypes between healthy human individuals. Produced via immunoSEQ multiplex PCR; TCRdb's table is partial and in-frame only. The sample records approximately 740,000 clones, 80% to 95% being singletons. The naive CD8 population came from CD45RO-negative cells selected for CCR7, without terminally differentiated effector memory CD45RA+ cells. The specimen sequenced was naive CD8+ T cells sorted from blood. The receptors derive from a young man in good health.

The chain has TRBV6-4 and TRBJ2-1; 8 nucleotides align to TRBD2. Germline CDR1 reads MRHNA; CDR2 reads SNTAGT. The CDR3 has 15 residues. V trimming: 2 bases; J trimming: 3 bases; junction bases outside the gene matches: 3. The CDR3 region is CASSDGREDYNEQFF. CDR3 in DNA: TGTGCCAGCAGTGACGGGCGGGAGGACTACAATGAGCAGTTCTTC.

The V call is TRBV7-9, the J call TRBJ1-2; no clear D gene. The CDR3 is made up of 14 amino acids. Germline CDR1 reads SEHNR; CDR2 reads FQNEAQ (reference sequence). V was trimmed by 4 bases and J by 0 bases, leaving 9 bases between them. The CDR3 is CASSSSNANYGYTF. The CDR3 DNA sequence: TGTGCCAGCAGCTCGAGTAATGCTAACTATGGCTACACCTTC.

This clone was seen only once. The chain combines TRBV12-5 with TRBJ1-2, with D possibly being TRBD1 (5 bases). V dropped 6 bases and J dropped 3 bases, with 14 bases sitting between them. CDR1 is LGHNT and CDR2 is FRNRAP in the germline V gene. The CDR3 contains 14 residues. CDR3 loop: CASGRGREDYGYTF. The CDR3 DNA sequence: TGTGCTAGTGGGAGGGGAAGGGAGGACTATGGCTACACCTTC.

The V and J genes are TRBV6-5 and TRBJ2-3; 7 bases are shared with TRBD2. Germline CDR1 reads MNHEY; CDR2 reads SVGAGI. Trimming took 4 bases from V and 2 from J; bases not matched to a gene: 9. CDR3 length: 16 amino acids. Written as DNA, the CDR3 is TGTGCCAGCAGTTCACTTGTGGGAGGGCTCACAGATACGCAGTATTTT. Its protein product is CASSSLVGGLTDTQYF.

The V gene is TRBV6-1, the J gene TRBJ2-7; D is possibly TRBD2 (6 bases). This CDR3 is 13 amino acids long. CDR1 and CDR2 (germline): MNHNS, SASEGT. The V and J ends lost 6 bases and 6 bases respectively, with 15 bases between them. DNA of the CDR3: TGTGCCAGCAGAGACCTAGCGACGGCCGAGCAGTACTTC. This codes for CASRDLATAEQYF.

CDR3 in amino acids: CASSSIVGYEQYF. CDR3 nucleotide sequence: TGTGCCAGCAGTTCGATAGTGGGTTACGAGCAGTACTTC. The chain carries TRBV28 and TRBJ2-7; no clear D. V was clipped by 4 bases and J by 4 bases, with 11 bases between them. This CDR3 contains 13 residues. Germline V lookup: CDR1 MDHEN, CDR2 SYDVKM.

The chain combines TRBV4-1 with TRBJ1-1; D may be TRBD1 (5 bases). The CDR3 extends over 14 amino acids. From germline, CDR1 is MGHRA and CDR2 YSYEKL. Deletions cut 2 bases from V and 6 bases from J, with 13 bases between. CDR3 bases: TGCGCCAGCAGCCAACAGGGCGACAGACCTGAAGCTTTCTTT. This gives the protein CASSQQGDRPEAFF.

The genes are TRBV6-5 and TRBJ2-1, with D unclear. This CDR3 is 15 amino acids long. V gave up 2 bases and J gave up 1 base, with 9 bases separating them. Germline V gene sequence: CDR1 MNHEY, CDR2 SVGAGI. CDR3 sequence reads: CASSYERPSYNEQFF. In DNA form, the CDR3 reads TGTGCCAGCAGTTACGAGCGACCATCCTACAATGAGCAGTTCTTC.

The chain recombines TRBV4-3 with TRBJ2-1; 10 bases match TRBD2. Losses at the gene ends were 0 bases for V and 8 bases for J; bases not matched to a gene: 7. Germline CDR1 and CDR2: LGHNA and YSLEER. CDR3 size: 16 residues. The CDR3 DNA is TGCGCCAGCAGCCAAGATCGGGCTAGCGGGAGCTATGAGCAGTTCTTC. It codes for CASSQDRASGSYEQFF.

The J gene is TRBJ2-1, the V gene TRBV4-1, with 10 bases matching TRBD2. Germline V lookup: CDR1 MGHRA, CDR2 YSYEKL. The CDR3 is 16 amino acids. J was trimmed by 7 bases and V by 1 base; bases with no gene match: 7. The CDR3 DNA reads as TGCGCCAGCAGCCAAGGGTCTAGCGGGAGCGAGAATGAGCAGTTCTTC. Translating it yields CASSQGSSGSENEQFF.

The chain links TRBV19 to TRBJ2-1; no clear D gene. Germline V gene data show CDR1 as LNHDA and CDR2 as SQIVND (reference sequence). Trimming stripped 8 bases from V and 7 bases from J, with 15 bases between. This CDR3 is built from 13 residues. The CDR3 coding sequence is TGTGCCAGTCACTATGCTTACGGGAATGAGCAGTTCTTC. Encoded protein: CASHYAYGNEQFF. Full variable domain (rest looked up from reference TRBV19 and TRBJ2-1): DGGITQSPKYLFRKEGQNVTLSCEQNLNHDAMYWYRQDPGQGLRLIYYSQIVNDFQKGDIAEGYSVSREKKESFPLTVTSAQKNPTAFYLCASHYAYGNEQFFGPGTRLTVL.

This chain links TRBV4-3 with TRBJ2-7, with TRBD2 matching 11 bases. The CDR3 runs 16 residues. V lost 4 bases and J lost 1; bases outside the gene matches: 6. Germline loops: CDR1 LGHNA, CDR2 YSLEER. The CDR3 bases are TGCGCCAGCAGCCGGGGAGGGACTAGCGGATCCTACGAGCAGTACTTC. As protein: CASSRGGTSGSYEQYF.

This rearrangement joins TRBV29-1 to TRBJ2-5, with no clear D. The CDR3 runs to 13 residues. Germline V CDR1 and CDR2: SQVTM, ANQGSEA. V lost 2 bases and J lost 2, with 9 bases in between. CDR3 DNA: TGCAGCGTTGAATCCGGCGGTCAAGAGACCCAGTACTTC. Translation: CSVESGGQETQYF.

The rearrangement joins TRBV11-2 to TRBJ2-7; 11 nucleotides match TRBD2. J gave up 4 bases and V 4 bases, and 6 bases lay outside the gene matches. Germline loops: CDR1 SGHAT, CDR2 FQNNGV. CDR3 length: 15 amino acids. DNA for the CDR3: TGTGCCAGCAGCTCCCCACTAGCGGGAGTTTACGAGCAGTACTTC. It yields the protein CASSSPLAGVYEQYF.

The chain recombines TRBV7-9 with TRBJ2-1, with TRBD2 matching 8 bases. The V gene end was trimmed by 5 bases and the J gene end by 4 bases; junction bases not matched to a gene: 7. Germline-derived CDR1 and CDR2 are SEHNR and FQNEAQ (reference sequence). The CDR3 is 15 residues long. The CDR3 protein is CASSPPEREYNEQFF. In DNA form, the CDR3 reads TGTGCCAGCAGCCCTCCGGAGCGGGAGTACAATGAGCAGTTCTTC.

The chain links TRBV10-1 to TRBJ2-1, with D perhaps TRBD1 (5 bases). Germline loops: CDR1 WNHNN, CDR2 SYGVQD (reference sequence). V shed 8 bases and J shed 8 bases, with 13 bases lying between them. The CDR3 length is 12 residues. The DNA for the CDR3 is TGCGCCAGCCCTAGACAGACGGATGAGCAGTTCTTC. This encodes CASPRQTDEQFF.

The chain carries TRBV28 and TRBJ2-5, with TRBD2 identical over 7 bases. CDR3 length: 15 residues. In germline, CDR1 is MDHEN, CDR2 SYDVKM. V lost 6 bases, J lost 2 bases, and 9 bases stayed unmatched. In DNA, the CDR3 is TGTGCCAGCAGACAGGTTGGGGGACTACAAGAGACCCAGTACTTC. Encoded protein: CASRQVGGLQETQYF.

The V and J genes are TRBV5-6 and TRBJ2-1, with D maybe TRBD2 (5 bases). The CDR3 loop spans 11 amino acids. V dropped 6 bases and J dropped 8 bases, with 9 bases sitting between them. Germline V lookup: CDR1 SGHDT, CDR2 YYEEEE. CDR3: CASNEGDEQFF. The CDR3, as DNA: TGTGCCAGCAACGAGGGCGATGAGCAGTTCTTC.

CDR3 sequence reads: CASSYPDSSGANVLTF. The CDR3 coding sequence is TGTGCCAGCAGTTACCCTGATAGTTCTGGGGCCAACGTCCTGACTTTC. V and J are TRBV6-6 and TRBJ2-6; the D is unclear. Trimming cost V 2 bases and J 1 base, with 9 bases left between them. Germline CDR1 reads MNHNY; CDR2 reads SVGAGI (reference sequence). This CDR3 spans 16 amino acids.

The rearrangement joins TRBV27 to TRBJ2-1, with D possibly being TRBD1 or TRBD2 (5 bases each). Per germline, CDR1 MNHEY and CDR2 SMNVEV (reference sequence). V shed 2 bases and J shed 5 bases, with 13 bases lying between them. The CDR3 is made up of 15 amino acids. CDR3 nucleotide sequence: TGTGCCAGCAGTTTAGAGGGGTCCCCCCACAATGAGCAGTTCTTC. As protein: CASSLEGSPHNEQFF.

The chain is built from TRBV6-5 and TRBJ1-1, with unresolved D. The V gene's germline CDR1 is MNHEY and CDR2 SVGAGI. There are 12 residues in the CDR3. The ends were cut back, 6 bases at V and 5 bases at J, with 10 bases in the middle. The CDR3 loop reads CASSSGGTEAFF. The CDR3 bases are TGTGCCAGCAGCTCTGGAGGGACTGAAGCTTTCTTT.

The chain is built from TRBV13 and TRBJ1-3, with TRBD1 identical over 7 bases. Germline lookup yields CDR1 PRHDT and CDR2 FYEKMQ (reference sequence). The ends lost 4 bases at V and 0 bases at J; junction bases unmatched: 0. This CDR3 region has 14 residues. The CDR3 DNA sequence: TGTGCCAGCAGCTCAGGGGGCTCTGGAAACACCATATATTTT. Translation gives CASSSGGSGNTIYF.

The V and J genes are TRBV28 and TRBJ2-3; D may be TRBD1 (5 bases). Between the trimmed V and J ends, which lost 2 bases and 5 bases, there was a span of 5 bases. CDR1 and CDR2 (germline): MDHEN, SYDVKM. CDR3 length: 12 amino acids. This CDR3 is CASSLRGDTQYF. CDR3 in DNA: TGTGCCAGCAGTTTAAGGGGAGATACGCAGTATTTT.

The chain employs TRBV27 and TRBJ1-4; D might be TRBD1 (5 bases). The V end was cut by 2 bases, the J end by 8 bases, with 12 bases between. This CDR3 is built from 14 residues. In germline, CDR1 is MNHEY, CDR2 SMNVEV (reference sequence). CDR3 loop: CASSLNGAEEKLFF. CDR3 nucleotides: TGTGCCAGCAGTTTAAATGGGGCAGAGGAAAAACTGTTTTTT. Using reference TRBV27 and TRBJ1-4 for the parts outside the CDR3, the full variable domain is EAQVTQNPRYLITVTGKKLTVTCSQNMNHEYMSWYRQDPGLGLRQIYYSMNVEVTDKGDVPEGYKVSRKEKRNFPLILESPSPNQTSLYFCASSLNGAEEKLFFGSGTQLSVL.

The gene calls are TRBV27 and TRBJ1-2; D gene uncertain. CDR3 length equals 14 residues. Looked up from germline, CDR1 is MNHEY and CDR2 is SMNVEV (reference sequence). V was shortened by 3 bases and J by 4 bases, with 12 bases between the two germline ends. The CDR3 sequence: CASSFTGLSYGYTF. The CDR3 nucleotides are TGTGCCAGCAGTTTTACCGGACTCAGCTATGGCTACACCTTC.

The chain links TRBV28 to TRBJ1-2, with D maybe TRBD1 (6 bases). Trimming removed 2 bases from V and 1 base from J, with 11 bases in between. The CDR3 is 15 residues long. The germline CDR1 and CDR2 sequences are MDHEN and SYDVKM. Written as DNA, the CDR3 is TGTGCCAGCAGTTTAGAGGGGGATTATAACTATGGCTACACCTTC. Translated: CASSLEGDYNYGYTF.

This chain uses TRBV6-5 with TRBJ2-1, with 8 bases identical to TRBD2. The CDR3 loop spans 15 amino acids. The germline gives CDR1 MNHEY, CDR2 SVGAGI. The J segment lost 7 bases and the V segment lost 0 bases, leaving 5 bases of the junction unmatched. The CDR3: CASSYSGTRTNEQFF. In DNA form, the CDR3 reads TGTGCCAGCAGTTACTCGGGGACTAGGACGAATGAGCAGTTCTTC.

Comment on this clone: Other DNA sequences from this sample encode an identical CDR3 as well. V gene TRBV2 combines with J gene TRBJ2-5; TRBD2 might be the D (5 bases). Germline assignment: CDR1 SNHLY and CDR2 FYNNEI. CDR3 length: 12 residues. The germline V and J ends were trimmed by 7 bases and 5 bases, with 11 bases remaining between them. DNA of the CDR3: TGTGCCAGCATAGGGAGACGTGAGACCCAGTACTTC. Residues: CASIGRRETQYF.

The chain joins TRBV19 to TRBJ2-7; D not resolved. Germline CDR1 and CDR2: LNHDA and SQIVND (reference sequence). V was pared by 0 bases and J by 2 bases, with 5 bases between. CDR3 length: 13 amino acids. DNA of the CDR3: TGTGCCAGTAGTATAGAGGCAGCCTACGAGCAGTACTTC. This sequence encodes CASSIEAAYEQYF.